The rows below give T cell receptor beta chains drawn from one sample of a study of blood T cell repertoires in COVID-19. Repertoires were generated with immunoSEQ multiplex PCR, while TCRdb's copy carries only in-frame clones and drops some. The table records about 170,000 clones, approximately 87% of them present only once. Material: peripheral blood. These receptors all stem from a woman aged 55-75 years with COVID-19, enrolled during active disease. The CDR3 runs from the conserved cysteine through the conserved F or W. D genes are given only for firm matches. Expanded clones are given a class, and other clones once, few, many or no size at all.

>NA|NA|TRBV7-2|TRBJ1-5
TGTGCCAGCAGCTTAGAGGCAGGTCAGCCCCAGCATTTT
CASSLEAGQPQHF
>few|NA|TRBV30|TRBJ1-2
TGTGCCTGGATCCCCTCCGGGGTCGCGCATGGCTACACCTTC
CAWIPSGVAHGYTF
>NA|NA|TRBV24-1|TRBJ1-2
TGTGCCACCAGTGGGGGGACTTGGGGCTACACCTTC
CATSGGTWGYTF
>NA|TRBD1|TRBV29-1|TRBJ2-7
TGCAGCGTTGATCGGACAGGGGAGGGCGAGCAGTACTTC
CSVDRTGEGEQYF
>NA|TRBD1|TRBV19|TRBJ1-1
TGTGCCAGTAGCTTAACAGGGGTTAATACTGAAGCTTTCTTT
CASSLTGVNTEAFF
>NA|NA|TRBV3-1/TRBV3-2|TRBJ1-5
TGTGCCAGCAGCCTAACGACAGACAAGGATCAGCCCCAGCATTTT
CASSLTTDKDQPQHF
>NA|TRBD1|TRBV5-4|TRBJ1-3
TGTGCCAGCAGCTACCAGGACAGGGGGAACACCATATATTTT
CASSYQDRGNTIYF
>NA|NA|TRBV27|TRBJ1-2
TGTGCCAGCAGTTTATCCGCCGCAGGGAACTATGGCTACACCTTC
CASSLSAAGNYGYTF
>NA|NA|TRBV7-9|TRBJ2-2
TGTGCCAGCAGCTTAGGTGGGACTAACACCGGGGAGCTGTTTTTT
CASSLGGTNTGELFF
>NA|NA|TRBV7-3|TRBJ2-1
TGTGCCAGCAGCTTAACGGGAGAACTGCGGTTCTTC
CASSLTGELRFF
>NA|NA|TRBV27|TRBJ2-2
TGTGCCAGCAGCAACAGGGTAGAGACCGGGGAGCTGTTTTTT
CASSNRVETGELFF
>once|TRBD2|TRBV6-4|TRBJ2-1
TGTGCCAGCAGTGACTCGAGGATAGCGGGCCTGAATGAGCAGTTCTTC
CASSDSRIAGLNEQFF
>NA|TRBD2|TRBV9|TRBJ2-7
TGTGCCAGCAGCGCCGGACTAGCTGCCGTCTTGGAGCAGTACTTC
CASSAGLAAVLEQYF
>NA|TRBD2|TRBV7-3|TRBJ2-3
TGTGCCAGCAGCCTGGTTGGCGGGAGTGCGGAAGATACGCAGTATTTT
CASSLVGGSAEDTQYF
>NA|TRBD2|TRBV6-2/TRBV6-3|TRBJ2-1
TGTGCCAGCACCCCGGGGGGCTACAATGAGCAGTTCTTC
CASTPGGYNEQFF
>NA|TRBD1|TRBV6-5|TRBJ2-3
TGTGCCAGCAACGGACAGGGGGCTCCAGATACGCAGTATTTT
CASNGQGAPDTQYF
>NA|NA|TRBV12-5|TRBJ2-7
TGTGCTAGTGCCGCCCTTAGAGAGCAGTACTTC
CASAALREQYF
>NA|NA|TRBV7-2|TRBJ2-5
TGTGCCAGCAGCTTAGCCATGACTCCCGGACAAGAGACCCAGTACTTC
CASSLAMTPGQETQYF